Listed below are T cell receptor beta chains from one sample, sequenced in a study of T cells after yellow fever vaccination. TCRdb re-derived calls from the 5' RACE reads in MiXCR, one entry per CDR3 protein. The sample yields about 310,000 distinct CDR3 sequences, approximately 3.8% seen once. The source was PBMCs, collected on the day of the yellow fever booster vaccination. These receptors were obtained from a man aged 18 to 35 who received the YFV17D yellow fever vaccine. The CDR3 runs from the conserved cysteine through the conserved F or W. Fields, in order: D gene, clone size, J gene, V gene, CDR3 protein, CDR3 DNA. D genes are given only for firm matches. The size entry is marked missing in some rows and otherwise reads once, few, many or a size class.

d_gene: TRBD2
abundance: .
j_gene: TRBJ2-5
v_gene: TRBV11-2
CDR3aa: CASSWGTSGGLQETQYF
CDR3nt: TGTGCCAGCAGTTGGGGGACTAGCGGGGGTCTCCAAGAGACCCAGTACTTC

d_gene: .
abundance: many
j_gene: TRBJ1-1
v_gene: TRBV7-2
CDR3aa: CASRRLTEDTEAFF
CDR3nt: TGTGCCAGCAGGCGATTGACAGAAGATACTGAAGCTTTCTTT

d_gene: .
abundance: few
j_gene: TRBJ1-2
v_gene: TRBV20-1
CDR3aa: CAGGRNFLYGYTF
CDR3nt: TGCGCGGGAGGACGCAACTTCCTCTATGGCTACACCTTC

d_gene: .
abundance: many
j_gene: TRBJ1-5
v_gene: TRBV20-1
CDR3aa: CSAREGGDQPQHF
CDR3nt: TGCAGTGCTAGAGAAGGCGGGGATCAGCCCCAGCATTTT

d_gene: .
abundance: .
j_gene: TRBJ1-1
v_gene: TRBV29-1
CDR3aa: CSVIGTSMNTEAFF
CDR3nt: TGCAGCGTGATCGGGACAAGCATGAACACTGAAGCTTTCTTT

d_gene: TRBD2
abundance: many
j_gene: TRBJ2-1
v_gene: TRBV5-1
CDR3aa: CASSLAAGDTSNEQFF
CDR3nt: TGCGCCAGCAGCTTGGCGGCGGGGGATACCTCCAATGAGCAGTTCTTC

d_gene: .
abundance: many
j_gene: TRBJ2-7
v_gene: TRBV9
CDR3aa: CASSVVPGPDYEQYF
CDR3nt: TGTGCCAGCAGCGTAGTGCCCGGGCCCGACTACGAGCAGTACTTC

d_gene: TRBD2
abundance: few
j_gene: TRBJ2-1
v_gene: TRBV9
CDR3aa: CASSVGSGGLNNEQFF
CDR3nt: TGTGCCAGCAGCGTAGGAAGCGGGGGGCTCAACAATGAGCAGTTCTTC

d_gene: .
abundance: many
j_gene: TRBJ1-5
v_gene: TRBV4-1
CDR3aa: CASSPRHVSNQPQHF
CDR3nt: TGCGCCAGCAGCCCCCGACACGTTAGCAATCAGCCCCAGCATTTT

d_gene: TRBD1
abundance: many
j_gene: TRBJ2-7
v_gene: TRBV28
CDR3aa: CASSYSFRDRSYEQYF
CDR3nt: TGTGCCAGCAGCTACAGCTTCCGGGACAGATCCTACGAGCAGTACTTC

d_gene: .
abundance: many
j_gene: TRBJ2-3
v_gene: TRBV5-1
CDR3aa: CASTKYRRDQASTDTQYF
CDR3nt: TGCGCCAGCACCAAGTACCGTCGGGACCAAGCTAGCACAGATACGCAGTATTTT

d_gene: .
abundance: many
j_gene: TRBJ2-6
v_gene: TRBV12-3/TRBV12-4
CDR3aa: CASSGNIHSGANVLTF
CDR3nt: TGTGCCAGCAGTGGAAACATCCACTCTGGGGCCAACGTCCTGACTTTC

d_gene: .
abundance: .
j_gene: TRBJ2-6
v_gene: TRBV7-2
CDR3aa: CASSLALPNVMTF
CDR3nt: TGTGCCAGCAGCTTAGCCCTACCCAACGTCATGACTTTC

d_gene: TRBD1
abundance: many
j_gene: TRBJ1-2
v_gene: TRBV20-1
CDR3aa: CSATPAGGYGYTF
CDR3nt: TGCAGTGCAACCCCGGCAGGGGGTTATGGCTACACCTTC

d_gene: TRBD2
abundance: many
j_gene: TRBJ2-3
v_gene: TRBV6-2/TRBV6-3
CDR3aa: CASSETSGGHTDTQYF
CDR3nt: TGTGCCAGCAGTGAGACTAGCGGGGGGCACACAGATACGCAGTATTTT

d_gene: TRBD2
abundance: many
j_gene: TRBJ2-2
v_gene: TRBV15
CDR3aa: CATSSLGTSGGKNTGELFF
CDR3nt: TGTGCCACCAGCTCCCTGGGGACTAGCGGGGGGAAGAACACCGGGGAGCTGTTTTTT

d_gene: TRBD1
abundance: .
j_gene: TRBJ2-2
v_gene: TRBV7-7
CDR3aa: CASSPGGFGTGELFF
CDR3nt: TGTGCCAGCAGCCCAGGGGGCTTCGGCACCGGGGAGCTGTTTTTT

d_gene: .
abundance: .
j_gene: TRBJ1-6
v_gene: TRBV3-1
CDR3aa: CASSQDWSSPLHF
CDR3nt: TGTGCCAGCAGCCAAGATTGGTCCTCACCCCTCCACTTT

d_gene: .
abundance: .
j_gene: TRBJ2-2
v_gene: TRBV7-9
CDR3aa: CASSTPFRNTGELFF
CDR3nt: TGTGCCAGCAGCACGCCTTTCAGGAACACCGGGGAGCTGTTTTTT

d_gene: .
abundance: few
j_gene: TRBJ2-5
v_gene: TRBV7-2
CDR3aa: CASSLSQLRSQYF
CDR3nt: TGTGCCAGCAGCTTATCCCAGCTAAGGTCCCAGTACTTC

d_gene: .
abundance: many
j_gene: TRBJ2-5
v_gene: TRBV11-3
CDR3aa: CASSPTALQETQYF
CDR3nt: TGTGCCAGCAGTCCTACAGCACTCCAAGAGACCCAGTACTTC

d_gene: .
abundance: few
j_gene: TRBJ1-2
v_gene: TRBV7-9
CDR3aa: CASSLVTDGYYGYTF
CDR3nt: TGTGCCAGCAGCTTAGTAACGGACGGCTACTATGGCTACACCTTC